This T cell receptor beta chain was recovered during a study of OX40 agonist ivuxolimab in advanced cancers. Measured with immunoSEQ multiplex PCR; TCRdb has only the in-frame clones, and not every one. The top ten hold about 25% of the sample, which has tens of thousands of clones, approximately 81% seen once. This CDR3 contains 15 residues. Trimming left V 7 bases short and J 2 bases short, with 16 bases between. CDR1 MDHEN and CDR2 SYDVKM come from the germline V gene. This chain connects TRBV28 to TRBJ2-3; weak D call: TRBD1 (5 bases). This material consisted of CD4+ or CD8+ T cells sorted from blood, taken in a trial of the OX40 agonist ivuxolimab. The receptor was isolated from an adult with an advanced solid tumor such as melanoma, head and neck, liver or kidney cancer. The CDR3 is CASISTAFYTDTQYF. Here the CDR3 DNA reads TGTGCCAGCATTTCGACAGCCTTTTACACAGATACGCAGTATTTT.